These T cell receptor beta chains were read from a single sample in a study of human T cells and chemical hapten exposure. Each CDR3 protein is one row after TCRdb ran MiXCR on the RACE reads. In the table there are some 38,000 distinct CDR3 sequences, more than 8% of which are singletons. The sample consisted of whole blood, taken in connection with sensitization to the hapten diphenylcyclopropenone (DPC). These receptors were obtained from a man between 45 and 60 years old with alopecia areata. Some clones in this sample may be carry-over from other donors' samples. CDR3s include the opening cysteine and the closing phenylalanine or tryptophan. Fields, in order: clone size, J gene, V gene, D gene, CDR3 protein, CDR3 DNA. D genes are given only for firm matches. For some rows the clone size is stated as once, few or many, or as a class when expanded; others skip it.

.,TRBJ2-5,TRBV6-6,.,CASSYEKETQYF,TGTGCCAGCAGTTACGAGAAAGAGACCCAGTACTTC
many,TRBJ2-7,TRBV3-1,.,CASSQEYYEQYF,TGTGCCAGCAGCCAAGAGTACTACGAGCAGTACTTC
few,TRBJ2-7,TRBV5-1,.,CASTSGPTYEQYF,TGCGCCAGCACTTCTGGGCCCACCTACGAGCAGTACTTC
.,TRBJ1-5,TRBV19,.,CASNKGINSNQPQHF,TGTGCCAGTAACAAGGGGATTAATAGCAATCAGCCCCAGCATTTT
.,TRBJ1-2,TRBV7-9,.,CASSLDANYGYTF,TGTGCCAGCAGCTTAGACGCTAACTATGGCTACACCTTC
.,TRBJ2-1,TRBV19,TRBD1,CASTSETGAGYEQFF,TGTGCCAGTACCTCCGAGACAGGGGCAGGGTATGAGCAGTTCTTC
.,TRBJ1-1,TRBV5-4,.,CASSLAGRVGVYTEAFF,TGTGCCAGCAGCTTGGCCGGACGGGTAGGGGTGTACACTGAAGCTTTCTTT
many,TRBJ1-2,TRBV27,.,CASCPGATNYGYTF,TGTGCCAGCTGCCCAGGGGCCACTAACTATGGCTACACCTTC
few,TRBJ2-7,TRBV29-1,.,CSVSTDYEQYF,TGCAGCGTTAGTACAGACTACGAGCAGTACTTC
many,TRBJ2-1,TRBV2,TRBD2,CASSLGLANNEQFF,TGTGCCAGCAGTTTGGGACTAGCGAACAATGAGCAGTTCTTC
many,TRBJ2-5,TRBV6-2/TRBV6-3,.,CASSYGPQETQYF,TGTGCCAGCAGTTACGGGCCACAAGAGACCCAGTACTTC
once,TRBJ1-2,TRBV29-1,TRBD1,CSVATGANYGYTF,TGCAGCGTTGCTACAGGGGCGAACTATGGCTACACCTTC
few,TRBJ2-1,TRBV15,.,CATSSTSAYNEQFF,TGTGCCACCAGCAGCACTAGTGCCTACAATGAGCAGTTCTTC
.,TRBJ1-2,TRBV12-3/TRBV12-4,TRBD1,CASSLAGGSNYGYTF,TGTGCCAGCAGTTTAGCAGGGGGCTCTAACTATGGCTACACCTTC
many,TRBJ1-1,TRBV12-3/TRBV12-4,.,CASSAGGRTEAFF,TGTGCCAGCAGTGCCGGGGGACGGACTGAAGCTTTCTTT
many,TRBJ2-2,TRBV4-3,TRBD2,CASSQDPSGFTGELFF,TGCGCCAGCAGCCAAGATCCTAGCGGGTTTACCGGGGAGCTGTTTTTT
.,TRBJ1-5,TRBV27,.,CASGASGGNQPQHF,TGTGCCAGCGGGGCTTCTGGGGGCAATCAGCCCCAGCATTTT
many,TRBJ2-1,TRBV29-1,.,CSAGDADGRFF,TGCAGCGCCGGGGATGCCGATGGGCGGTTCTTC
few,TRBJ1-5,TRBV2,.,CASIGPLAPHQPQHF,TGTGCCAGCATCGGACCTCTCGCCCCCCATCAGCCCCAGCATTTT
many,TRBJ2-3,TRBV29-1,.,CSVEEMGGSDTQYF,TGCAGCGTTGAAGAGATGGGGGGCTCAGATACGCAGTATTTT
many,TRBJ2-1,TRBV28,TRBD2,CASSLGGLAGVDEQFF,TGTGCCAGCAGTTTAGGGGGACTAGCGGGAGTTGATGAGCAGTTCTTC
.,TRBJ2-5,TRBV29-1,.,CSVRQRNGETQYF,TGCAGCGTTAGGCAGCGCAACGGAGAGACCCAGTACTTC
many,TRBJ1-2,TRBV12-3/TRBV12-4,.,CASSLGYYGYTF,TGTGCCAGCAGTTTAGGTTACTATGGCTACACCTTC
few,TRBJ2-2,TRBV29-1,TRBD2,CGGGTGELFF,TGCGGCGGGGGTACCGGGGAGCTGTTTTTT
.,TRBJ2-5,TRBV24-1,TRBD2,CATSDEGTSGSPKTQYF,TGTGCCACCAGTGACGAAGGGACTAGCGGGAGTCCAAAGACCCAGTACTTC
many,TRBJ2-6,TRBV5-1,.,CASSLGGGGISSGANVLTF,TGCGCCAGCAGCTTGGGCGGAGGGGGCATCTCTTCTGGGGCCAACGTCCTGACTTTC
many,TRBJ1-1,TRBV3-1,.,CASSQGYEAFF,TGTGCCAGCAGCCAAGGGTATGAAGCTTTCTTT
many,TRBJ2-7,TRBV28,.,CASSLSGPHYEQYF,TGTGCCAGCAGTTTATCGGGGCCACACTACGAGCAGTACTTC
.,TRBJ2-1,TRBV29-1,.,CSVEGQTYNEQFF,TGCAGCGTTGAAGGTCAGACCTACAATGAGCAGTTCTTC
few,TRBJ2-5,TRBV6-2/TRBV6-3,TRBD2,CASSYVASGQETQYF,TGTGCCAGCAGTTACGTGGCTAGCGGGCAAGAGACCCAGTACTTC
many,TRBJ1-5,TRBV6-6,.,CASRSYDSSNQPQHF,TGTGCCAGCAGATCCTACGACAGTAGCAATCAGCCCCAGCATTTT